This note documents a single T cell receptor (beta chain) sequence. TCRdb keeps only in-frame clones here, not all; method: immunoSEQ multiplex PCR. The data show 720,000 or so clones, with approximately 85% seen just once and roughly 0.01% held by the top ten. The data stem from a study of shared T cell receptors in the human thymus. V lost 6 bases and J 4 bases, leaving 9 bases between the germline ends. Germline CDR1 is DFQATT and CDR2 is SNEGSKA (reference sequence). This CDR3 spans 11 amino acids. The same data also went into a second study, on human thymus T cells. This second study says: Congenital heart defects were the reason for the corrective surgery that the donors, healthy Finnish infants, were having. The thymus tissue came from resections taken during corrective heart surgery. An apparent bias in V and J gene usage was seen in thymic and blood repertoires. Related research has reported that thymic repertoires overlap highly among unrelated individuals.

What was sequenced was thymocytes. This TCR was sampled from a girl younger than two with a congenital heart defect. The chain combines TRBV20-1 with TRBJ1-2, with D hard to call. The CDR3 region has the DNA TGCAGTGCGCAAGCCCCCTATGGCTACACCTTC. Residues: CSAQAPYGYTF.